This TCR beta chain was documented in a study of blood T cells in healthy people across ages. Overall study context: Capturing about one barcoded beta molecule per two T cells was achieved by template switching.

This clonotype showed up just once. The antigen is unknown. Primed by a sample-barcoded 5' primer and a J-beta primer mix, a second PCR proceeded for about 7 to 11 cycles. TCRdb re-called the 5' RACE reads through MiXCR, storing one row per CDR3 protein. The profile shows roughly 1.4 million distinct CDR3 sequences, 59% of them singletons. The CDR3 is 15 amino acids. CDR1 is KGHDR, CDR2 SFDVKD, per germline. V lost 3 bases and J lost 4, with 14 bases in between. Study-wide findings and caveats: When one million T cells were used, diversity estimates were thought to be underestimates. Long-lived and aged donors differed, with more naive CD4+ cells and higher diversity in the long-lived.

The chain employs TRBV24-1 and TRBJ1-2, with D possibly matching TRBD1 (5 bases). The sequenced material came from blood. The TCR was taken from a man aged 18 to 35 in good health. CDR3 in DNA: TGTGCCACCAGTGATACTATTAACGGGGGCTATGGCTACACCTTC. Protein: CATSDTINGGYGYTF.